This TCR beta chain was profiled in a study of molecular identifiers for immune sequencing clone quantification. Looking at the study overall: Sequencing covered four of five parts into which replicate RNA from around 20,000 or 100,000 naive CD8 cells was split.

Study-level results: Underestimated sizes of highly expanded clones could result from identical TCR molecules that share a barcode.

TCRdb redid the calling of the PCR reads with MiXCR, one entry per CDR3 protein. The repertoire consists of 85,000 to 130,000 distinct CDR3 sequences, with 36% occurring once and the leading ten covering 4% to 5%. This clonotype was observed many times. Its antigen is not identified. Deletions cut 2 bases from V and 5 bases from J, with 7 bases between. CDR1 SGHRS and CDR2 YFSETQ come from the germline V gene. CDR3 length equals 12 residues. The source is a human donor in good health. Some libraries in this study had Jurkat cell RNA spiked in. The rearrangement joins TRBV5-1 to TRBJ2-5, with a weak D call TRBD1 (6 bases). Sequencing was carried out using naive CD8+ T cells from blood, with Jurkat cell RNA spiked in. Described subset: FACS-sorted CD8+CD4-CCR7+CD45RA+ naive T cells. The CDR3 reads CASSFGGETQYF. CDR3 bases: TGCGCCAGCAGCTTTGGGGGCGAGACCCAGTACTTC.